One TCR beta chain is described in this entry. Trimming left V 5 bases short and J 4 bases short, with 18 bases between. CDR1 SGHAT and CDR2 FQNNGV come from the germline V gene. This CDR3 comprises 16 residues. Assay: immunoSEQ multiplex PCR; the TCRdb copy retains only in-frame clones and omits some. The data contain some 6,000 clones, 88% of them singletons. The entry originates in a study of blood T cell repertoires in COVID-19. Overall study: Sites across the United States, Italy and Spain contributed samples from acute and convalescent COVID-19.

The chain combines TRBV11-2 with TRBJ2-1; D may be TRBD1 (6 bases). The sample consisted of peripheral blood. The receptor's source is a human donor in a cohort sampled during active COVID-19. For the CDR3, the DNA is TGTGCCAGCAGCACCCGGACAGCTACCACATACAATGAGCAGTTCTTC. It translates to CASSTRTATTYNEQFF.